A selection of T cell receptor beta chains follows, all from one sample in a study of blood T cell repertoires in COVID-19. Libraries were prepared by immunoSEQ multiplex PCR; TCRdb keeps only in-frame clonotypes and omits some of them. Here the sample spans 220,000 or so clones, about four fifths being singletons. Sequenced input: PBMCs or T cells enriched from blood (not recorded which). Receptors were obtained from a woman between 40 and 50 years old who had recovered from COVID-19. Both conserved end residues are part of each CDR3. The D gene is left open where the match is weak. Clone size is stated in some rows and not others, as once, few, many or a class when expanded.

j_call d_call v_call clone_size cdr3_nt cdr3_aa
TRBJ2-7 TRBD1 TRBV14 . TGTGCCAGCAGCCAGAACTCCGGGACAGCCTACGAGCAGTACTTC CASSQNSGTAYEQYF
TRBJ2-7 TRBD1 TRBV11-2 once TGTGCCAGCACCGACACCCGGGACAGCTACGAGCAGTACTTC CASTDTRDSYEQYF
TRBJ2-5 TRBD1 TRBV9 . TGTGCCAGCAGCGAATCAGGGGGCCAAGAGACCCAGTACTTC CASSESGGQETQYF
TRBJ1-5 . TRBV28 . TGTGCCAGCAGTGAAGGACAGTTTAGCAATCAGCCCCAGCATTTT CASSEGQFSNQPQHF
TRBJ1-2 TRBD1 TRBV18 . TGTGCCAGCTCACCGGGACAGAACTCCTATGGCTACACCTTC CASSPGQNSYGYTF
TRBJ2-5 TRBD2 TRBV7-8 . TGTGCCAGCACCCTCAACCTCCTAGCGGGAAGTCGAGAGACCCAGTACTTC CASTLNLLAGSRETQYF
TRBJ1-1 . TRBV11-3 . TGTGCCAGCAGCCACAGAAGACAGGTGAACACTGAAGCTTTCTTT CASSHRRQVNTEAFF
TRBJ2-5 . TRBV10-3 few TGTGCCATCAGTGAGGAGCGGCAGACCCAGTACTTC CAISEERQTQYF
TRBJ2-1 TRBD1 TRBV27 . TGTGCCAGCAGTTACGGCTGGGGACAGGGGGGTTATGAGCAGTTCTTC CASSYGWGQGGYEQFF
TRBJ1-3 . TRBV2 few TGTGCCAGCGTGGTCGGAGGTGGAAACACCATATATTTT CASVVGGGNTIYF
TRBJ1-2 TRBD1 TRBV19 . TGTGCCAGTAGTCAGGCGCAATACAGGGGGGTTAACTATGGCTACACCTTC CASSQAQYRGVNYGYTF
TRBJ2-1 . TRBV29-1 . TGCAGCGCCAACGTAGCGGTCTACAATGAGCAGTTCTTC CSANVAVYNEQFF
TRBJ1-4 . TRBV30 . TGTGCCTGGAGACCCCCTCTGACAGCAACTAATGAAAAACTGTTTTTT CAWRPPLTATNEKLFF
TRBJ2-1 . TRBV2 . TGTGCCACCTCCCGGCAGGTTCTATACAATGAGCAGTTCTTC CATSRQVLYNEQFF
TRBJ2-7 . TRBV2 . TGTGCCAGCAGTGAAGAAGGCAGGTTAGACGAGCAGTACTTC CASSEEGRLDEQYF
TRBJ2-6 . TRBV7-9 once TGTGCCAGCAGCCGTGGCCAGGCGTATGCTGGGGCCAACGTCCTGACTTTC CASSRGQAYAGANVLTF
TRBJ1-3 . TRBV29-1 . TGCAGCGTCAGGGAAGGGGGGGGTTCCACCATATATTTT CSVREGGGSTIYF
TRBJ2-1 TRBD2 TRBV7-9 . TGTGCCAGCAGCTTCGGACTAGCGGGAGATGGGTATGAGCAGTTCTTC CASSFGLAGDGYEQFF
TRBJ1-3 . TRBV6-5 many TGTGCCAGCAGTTACTCGACAGCCTCTGGAAACACCATATATTTT CASSYSTASGNTIYF
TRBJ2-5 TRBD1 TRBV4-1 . TGCGCCAGCAGCCAAGTAACAGGGGCAGAGACCCAGTACTTC CASSQVTGAETQYF
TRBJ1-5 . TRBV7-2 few TGTGCCAGCAGCACCCAGAGCAATCAGCCCCAGCATTTT CASSTQSNQPQHF
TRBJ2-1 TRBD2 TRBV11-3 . TGTGCCAGCACCACTAGGGGGGTGCGGGAGGGTGGGAATGAGCAGTTCTTC CASTTRGVREGGNEQFF
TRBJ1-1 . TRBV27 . TGTGCCAGCAGTTTTTTGGGGGGGTCCACTGAAGCTTTCTTT CASSFLGGSTEAFF
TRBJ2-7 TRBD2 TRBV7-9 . TGTGCCAGCAGCCAAGGACTAGGTGTCTACGAGCAGTACTTC CASSQGLGVYEQYF
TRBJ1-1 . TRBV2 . TGTGCCAGCAGTGAAGAGTCGGTGAACACTGAAGCTTTCTTT CASSEESVNTEAFF
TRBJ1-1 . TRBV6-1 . TGTGCCAGCAGTGAAGGGGGCTGGAACACTGAAGCTTTCTTT CASSEGGWNTEAFF
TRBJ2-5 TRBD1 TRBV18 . TGTGCCAGCTCAAAGACAGGGGTAGAGACCCAGTACTTC CASSKTGVETQYF
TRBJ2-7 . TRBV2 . TGTGCCAGCAGTGATAGGACTCAATCTTTTTCCTACGAGCAGTACTTC CASSDRTQSFSYEQYF